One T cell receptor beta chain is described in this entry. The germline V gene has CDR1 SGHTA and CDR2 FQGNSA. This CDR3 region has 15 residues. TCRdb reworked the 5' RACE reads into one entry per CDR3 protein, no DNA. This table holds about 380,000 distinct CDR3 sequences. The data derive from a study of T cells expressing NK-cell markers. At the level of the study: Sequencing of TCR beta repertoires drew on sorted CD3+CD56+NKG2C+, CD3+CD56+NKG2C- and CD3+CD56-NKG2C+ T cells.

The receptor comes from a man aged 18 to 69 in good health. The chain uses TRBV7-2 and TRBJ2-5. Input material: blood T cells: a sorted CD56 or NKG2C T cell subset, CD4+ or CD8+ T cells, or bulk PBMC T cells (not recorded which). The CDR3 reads CASSLEGLFRETQYF.